These 19 T cell receptor beta chains share one sample of origin, sequenced in a study of blood T cells in healthy people across ages. Next came a second PCR, run for roughly 6 to 11 cycles, which used a sample-barcoded 5' primer along with a J-beta primer mix. TCRdb itself ran the 5' RACE reads through MiXCR, one entry per CDR3 protein. Counted here are fewer than 700,000 distinct CDR3 sequences, 40% to 45% occurring once; the ten biggest clones make up around 30%. Sequencing was done on a sample of blood. Every receptor here comes from a man older than 75 in good health.

The chain combines TRBV7-9 with TRBJ2-3, with D maybe TRBD1 (6 bases). CDR1 is SEHNR and CDR2 is FQNEAQ in the germline V gene (reference sequence). The CDR3 length is 11 residues. V was cut by 10 bases and J by 4 bases, with 9 bases left in between. The CDR3 sequence: CATEGADTQYF. CDR3 coding DNA: TGTGCCACCGAGGGGGCAGATACGCAGTATTTT.

Note on this clonotype: An end of the junction does not agree with germline; a read error may underlie this. The chain combines TRBV9 with TRBJ2-5; D ambiguous. This CDR3 comprises 14 residues. Germline CDR1 is SGDLS and CDR2 is YYNGEE. The CDR3 spells CANSVSSVGETQYF. The CDR3 bases are TGTGCCAACAGCGTTAGCTCGGTCGGGGAGACCCAGTACTTC.

The rearrangement links TRBV7-9 to TRBJ1-1; TRBD1 matches at 7 bases. V trimming: 5 bases; J trimming: 4 bases; junction bases outside the gene matches: 13. Germline assignment: CDR1 SEHNR and CDR2 FQNEAQ (reference sequence). CDR3 length: 16 residues. The CDR3 coding sequence is TGTGCCAGCAGCGACAGGACAGGTCGCGGGGGCACTGAAGCTTTCTTT. Its protein product is CASSDRTGRGGTEAFF.

The rearrangement uses TRBV30 and TRBJ1-2; D ambiguous. The V end lost 0 bases, the J end lost 3 bases, and 11 bases lay between the germline ends. This CDR3 comprises 14 residues. Germline CDR1 and CDR2: GTSNPN and SVGIG (reference sequence). CDR3 protein: CAWSVGSPHYGYTF. The CDR3 coding sequence is TGTGCCTGGAGTGTAGGCAGTCCCCACTATGGCTACACCTTC.

V is TRBV6-1 and J is TRBJ2-3; 12 bases match TRBD2. The CDR3 spans 18 residues. Germline CDR1 reads MNHNS; CDR2 reads SASEGT. V gave up 6 bases and J gave up 2 bases; unmatched junction bases: 12. The CDR3: CASRPSGGAGLYTDTQYF. CDR3 DNA sequence: TGTGCCAGCAGACCTAGCGGGGGGGCCGGGCTCTACACAGATACGCAGTATTTT.

The rearrangement links TRBV5-5 to TRBJ2-3; D not resolved. This CDR3 spans 15 amino acids. Trimming left V 1 base short and J 0 bases short, with 9 bases between. Germline CDR1 SGHKS, CDR2 YYEKEE (reference sequence). The DNA of the CDR3 is TGTGCCAGCAGCTTGACTCCATTTAGCACAGATACGCAGTATTTT. It specifies CASSLTPFSTDTQYF.

V and J are TRBV7-2 and TRBJ2-3; maybe TRBD2 (5 bases). Between the trimmed V and J ends, which lost 0 bases and 7 bases, there was a span of 11 bases. The CDR3 is made up of 14 amino acids. Germline-derived CDR1 and CDR2 are SGHTA and FQGNSA. The CDR3 bases are TGTGCCAGCAGCTTAGCGCCGCGGGTCCATACGCAGTATTTT. The encoded protein is CASSLAPRVHTQYF.

This clonotype turned up a few times. This chain links TRBV4-1 with TRBJ1-2, with TRBD1 identical over 9 bases. This CDR3 region has 21 residues. With 5 bases clipped from V and 0 bases from J, the junction kept 22 bases outside the gene matches. CDR1 is MGHRA and CDR2 is YSYEKL in the germline V gene. The CDR3 sequence: CASSSRIGGGQGRSTNYGYTF. The CDR3 DNA reads as TGCGCCAGCAGCTCACGGATCGGGGGGGGACAGGGTAGGAGTACTAACTATGGCTACACCTTC.

The chain employs TRBV7-8 and TRBJ2-3, with 9 bases fitting TRBD2. Losses at the gene ends were 3 bases for V and 6 bases for J; bases not matched to a gene: 4. The CDR3 runs to 14 residues. From germline, CDR1 is SGHVS and CDR2 FQNEAQ. The CDR3: CASSFSAGGDTQYF. The CDR3, as DNA: TGTGCCAGCAGCTTTTCGGCGGGGGGGGATACGCAGTATTTT.

CDR3 sequence (DNA): TGTGCCAGCAGTCAAGGAGCGGGAGGAGGGCAAGAGACCCAGTACTTC. Encoded protein: CASSQGAGGGQETQYF. This chain connects TRBV7-2 to TRBJ2-5; 9 bases map to TRBD2. The CDR3 totals 16 residues. Per germline, CDR1 SGHTA and CDR2 FQGNSA. V lost 6 bases, J lost 2 bases, and 10 bases stayed unmatched.

A note on this clonotype: A read error is possible here, since a much larger clone lies one base away. V usage is TRBV5-1 and J usage is TRBJ2-7; no reliable D call. The CDR3 runs 14 residues. Germline V gene sequence: CDR1 SGHRS, CDR2 YFSETQ. The CDR3 DNA sequence: TGCGCCCGCAGCTTGTCAATAGCCACCTACGAGCAGTACTTC. Translated, it gives CARSLSIATYEQYF.

The V call is TRBV20-1, the J call TRBJ2-7; 9 bases agree with TRBD2. The J call is in doubt because the DNA end fits TRBJ2-5 better. CDR3 length equals 13 residues. Germline V gene lookup returns CDR1 DFQATT and CDR2 SNEGSKA (reference sequence). Here the CDR3 reads CSAFIAGVETQYF. CDR3 coding DNA: TGCAGTGCTTTTATAGCGGGAGTAGAGACCCAGTACTTC.

This clonotype was observed many times. The V gene is TRBV5-1, the J gene TRBJ2-1, with 12 bases identical to TRBD1. Trimming removed 2 bases from V and 8 bases from J; junction bases left unmatched: 5. This CDR3 comprises 15 residues. Germline CDR1 SGHRS, CDR2 YFSETQ. The CDR3 protein is CASSLSGTGGHEQFF. The CDR3 DNA reads TGCGCCAGCAGCTTAAGCGGGACAGGGGGCCATGAGCAGTTCTTC.

This clonotype has only a few counts. V gene TRBV5-1 combines with J gene TRBJ1-1; D not certain. The germline CDR1 and CDR2 sequences are SGHRS and YFSETQ. The V gene lost 0 bases and the J gene lost 8 bases, with 14 bases spanning the gap. The CDR3 consists of 14 residues. The CDR3 protein is CASSLGVERAEAFF. For the CDR3, the DNA is TGCGCCAGCAGCTTGGGAGTAGAACGGGCAGAAGCTTTCTTT.

The chain couples TRBV29-1 to TRBJ1-2; TRBD1 matches 7 bases. With 7 bases clipped from V and 0 bases from J, the junction kept 8 bases outside the gene matches. The CDR3 totals 14 residues. Looked up from germline, CDR1 is SQVTM and CDR2 is ANQGSEA. CDR3 DNA sequence: TGCAGCGCCGACAGGGAGTTGGCTAACTATGGCTACACCTTC. Translation gives CSADRELANYGYTF.

This clonotype was counted only a few times. The rearrangement uses TRBV20-1 and TRBJ2-7; TRBD1 aligns across 7 bases. This CDR3 region has 14 residues. The V and J ends lost 3 bases and 3 bases, in that order; junction bases with no gene match: 8. Germline V CDR1 and CDR2: DFQATT, SNEGSKA (reference sequence). This CDR3 reads CSASAGGYSYEQYF. The CDR3 bases are TGCAGTGCTAGCGCAGGGGGATACAGCTACGAGCAGTACTTC.

This clonotype was detected only a few times. This chain uses TRBV20-1 with TRBJ2-7; possible D gene TRBD1, 5 bases. This CDR3 comprises 15 residues. Germline lookup yields CDR1 DFQATT and CDR2 SNEGSKA (reference sequence). Trimming took off 0 bases at V and 2 bases at J, with 14 bases between the two ends. The CDR3 sequence: CSARDGARQTYEQYF. In DNA form, the CDR3 reads TGCAGTGCTAGAGATGGGGCGAGACAGACCTACGAGCAGTACTTC.

V gene TRBV7-8 combines with J gene TRBJ2-1, with 8 bases identical to TRBD1. Germline CDR1 is SGHVS and CDR2 is FQNEAQ. This CDR3 has 13 residues. V trimming: 5 bases; J trimming: 15 bases; junction bases outside the gene matches: 12. CDR3 bases: TGTGCCAGCAGCAACCTCCGACAGGGGAACCTGTTCTTC. Amino acid sequence: CASSNLRQGNLFF.

In regard to this clonotype: A much more abundant neighbour one base away suggests this may be a read error. This chain uses TRBV7-2 with TRBJ1-6, with 8 nucleotides matching TRBD1. Germline CDR1 is SGHTA and CDR2 is FQGNSA. The CDR3 is 14 amino acids. DNA of the CDR3: TGTGCCAGCAGCTCGACAGGGGTTAATTCACCCCCCCACTTT. It codes for CASSSTGVNSPPHF.